This T cell receptor (beta chain) was retrieved from a study of shared clonotypes between healthy human individuals. Overall study: The plates for each donor numbered three CD4 naive, three CD4 memory, two CD8 naive and one CD8 memory.

Trimming left V 5 bases short and J 8 bases short, with 10 bases between. Looked up from germline, CDR1 is SGHNT and CDR2 is YENEEA. The CDR3 has 12 residues. TCRdb's copy holds only in-frame clones and misses some; the assay was immunoSEQ multiplex PCR. The top ten clones hold 1.2% to 1.5% of a sample with 850,000 to 1,200,000 clones, about 76% of them seen once. The chain is built from TRBV11-3 and TRBJ2-1; D not resolved. The receptor was isolated from a man aged 18 to 35 in good health. The specimen sequenced was memory CD4+ T cells sorted from blood. Subset of the sample: CD45RA-negative fraction. CDR3 amino acids: CASSLTGDEQFF. For the CDR3, the DNA is TGTGCCAGCAGCCTCACTGGGGATGAGCAGTTCTTC. Filled out from reference TRBV11-3 and TRBJ2-1, the complete variable domain reads EAGVVQSPRYKIIEKKQPVAFWCNPISGHNTLYWYLQNLGQGPELLIRYENEEAVDDSQLPKDRFSAERLKGVDSTLKIQPAELGDSAVYLCASSLTGDEQFFGPGTRLTVL.